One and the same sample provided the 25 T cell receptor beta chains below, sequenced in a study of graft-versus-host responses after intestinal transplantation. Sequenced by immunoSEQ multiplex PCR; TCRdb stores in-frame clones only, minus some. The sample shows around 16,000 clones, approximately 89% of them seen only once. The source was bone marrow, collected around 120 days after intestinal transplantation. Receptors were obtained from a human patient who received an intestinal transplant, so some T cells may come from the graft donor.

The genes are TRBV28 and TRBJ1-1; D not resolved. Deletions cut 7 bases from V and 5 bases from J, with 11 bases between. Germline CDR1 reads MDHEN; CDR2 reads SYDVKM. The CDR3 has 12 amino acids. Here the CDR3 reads CASIAVGTEAFF. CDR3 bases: TGTGCCAGCATCGCGGTGGGGACTGAAGCTTTCTTT.

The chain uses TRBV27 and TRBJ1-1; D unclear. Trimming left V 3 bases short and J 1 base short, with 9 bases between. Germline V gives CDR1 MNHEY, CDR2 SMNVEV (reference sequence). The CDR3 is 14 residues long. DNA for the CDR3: TGTGCCAGCAGTTTGTGGTCAGGGAACACTGAAGCTTTCTTT. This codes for CASSLWSGNTEAFF.

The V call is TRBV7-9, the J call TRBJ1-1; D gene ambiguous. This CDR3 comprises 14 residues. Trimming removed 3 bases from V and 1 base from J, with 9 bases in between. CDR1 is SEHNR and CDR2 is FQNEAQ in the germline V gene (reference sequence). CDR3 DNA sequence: TGTGCCAGCAGCTTTTTACAACAGAACACTGAAGCTTTCTTT. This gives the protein CASSFLQQNTEAFF.

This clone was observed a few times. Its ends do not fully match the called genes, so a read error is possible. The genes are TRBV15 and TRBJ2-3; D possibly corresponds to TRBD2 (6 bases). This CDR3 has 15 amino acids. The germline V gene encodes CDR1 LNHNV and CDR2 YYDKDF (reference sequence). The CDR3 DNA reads TGTGCCACCAGCAGAGATAGGGGAGGCACAAATACGCAGTATTTT. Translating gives CATSRDRGGTNTQYF.

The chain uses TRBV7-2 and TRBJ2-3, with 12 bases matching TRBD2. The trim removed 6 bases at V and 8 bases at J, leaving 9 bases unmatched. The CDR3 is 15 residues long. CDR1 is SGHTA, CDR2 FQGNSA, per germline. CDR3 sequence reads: CASSSSGRGRGTQYF. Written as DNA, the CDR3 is TGTGCCAGCAGTTCTAGCGGGAGGGGGCGGGGTACGCAGTATTTT.

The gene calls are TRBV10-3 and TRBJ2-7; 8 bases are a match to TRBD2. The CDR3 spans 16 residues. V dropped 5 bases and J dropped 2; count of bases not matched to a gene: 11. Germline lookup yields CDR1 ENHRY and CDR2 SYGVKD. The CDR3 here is CAISPMRLAGPYEQYF. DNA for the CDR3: TGTGCCATCAGTCCGATGAGGCTAGCGGGCCCCTACGAGCAGTACTTC.

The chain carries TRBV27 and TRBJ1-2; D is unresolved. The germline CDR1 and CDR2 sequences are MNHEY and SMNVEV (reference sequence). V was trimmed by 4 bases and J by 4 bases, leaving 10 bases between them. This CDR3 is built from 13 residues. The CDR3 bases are TGTGCCAGCAGTTCATCTGCGGTCTATGGCTACACCTTC. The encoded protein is CASSSSAVYGYTF.

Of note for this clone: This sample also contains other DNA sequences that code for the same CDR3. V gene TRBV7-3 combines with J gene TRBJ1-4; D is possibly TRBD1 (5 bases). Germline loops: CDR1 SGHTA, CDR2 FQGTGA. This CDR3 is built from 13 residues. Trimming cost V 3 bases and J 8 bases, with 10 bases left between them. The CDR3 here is CASSLGVGEKLFF. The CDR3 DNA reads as TGTGCCAGCAGCTTGGGGGTCGGGGAAAAACTGTTTTTT.

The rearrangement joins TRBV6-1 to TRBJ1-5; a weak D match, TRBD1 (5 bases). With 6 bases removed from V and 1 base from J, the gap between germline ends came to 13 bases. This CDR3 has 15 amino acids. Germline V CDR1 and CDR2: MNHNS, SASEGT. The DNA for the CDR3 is TGTGCCAGCAGCGACGACTCAGGGAGCAATCAGCCCCAGCATTTT. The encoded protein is CASSDDSGSNQPQHF.

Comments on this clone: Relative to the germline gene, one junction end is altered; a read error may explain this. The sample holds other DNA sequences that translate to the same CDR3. CDR3 residues: CASSPPGDTEAFF. The CDR3, as DNA: TGTGCCAGCAGCCCTCCAGGGGACACTGAAGCCTTCTTT. The chain uses TRBV11-3 and TRBJ1-1; D possibly corresponds to TRBD1 (6 bases). Per germline, CDR1 SGHNT and CDR2 YENEEA. This CDR3 contains 13 residues.

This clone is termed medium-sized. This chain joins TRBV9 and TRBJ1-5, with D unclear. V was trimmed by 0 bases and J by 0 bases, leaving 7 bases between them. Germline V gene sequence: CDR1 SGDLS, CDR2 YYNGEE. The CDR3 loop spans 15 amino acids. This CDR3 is CASSVGGNSNQPQHF. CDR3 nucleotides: TGTGCCAGCAGCGTAGGAGGGAATAGCAATCAGCCCCAGCATTTT.

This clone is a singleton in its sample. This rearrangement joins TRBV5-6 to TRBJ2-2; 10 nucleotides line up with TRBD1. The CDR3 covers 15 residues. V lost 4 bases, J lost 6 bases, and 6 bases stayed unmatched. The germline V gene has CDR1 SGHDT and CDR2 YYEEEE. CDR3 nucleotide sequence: TGTGCCAGCAGCACGGGACAGGGGAAGGCCGGGGAGCTGTTTTTT. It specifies CASSTGQGKAGELFF.

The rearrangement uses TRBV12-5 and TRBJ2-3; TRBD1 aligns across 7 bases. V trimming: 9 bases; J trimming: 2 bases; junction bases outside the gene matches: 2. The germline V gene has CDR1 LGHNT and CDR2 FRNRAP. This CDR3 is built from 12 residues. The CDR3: CASGQDTDTQYF. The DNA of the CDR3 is TGTGCTAGCGGACAGGACACAGATACGCAGTATTTT.

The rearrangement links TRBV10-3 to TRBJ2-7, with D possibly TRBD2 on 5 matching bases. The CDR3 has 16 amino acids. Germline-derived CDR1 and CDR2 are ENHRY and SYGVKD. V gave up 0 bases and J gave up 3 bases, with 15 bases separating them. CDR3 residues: CAISESGVSLYYEQYF. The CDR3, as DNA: TGTGCCATCAGTGAGTCCGGGGTCAGTCTCTACTACGAGCAGTACTTC.

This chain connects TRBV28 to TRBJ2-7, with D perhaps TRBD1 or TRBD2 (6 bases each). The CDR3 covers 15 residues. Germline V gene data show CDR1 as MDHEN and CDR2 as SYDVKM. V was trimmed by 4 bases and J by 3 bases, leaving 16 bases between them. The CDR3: CASSSDRRADYEQYF. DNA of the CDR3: TGTGCCAGCAGTTCAGACAGGAGGGCCGACTACGAGCAGTACTTC.

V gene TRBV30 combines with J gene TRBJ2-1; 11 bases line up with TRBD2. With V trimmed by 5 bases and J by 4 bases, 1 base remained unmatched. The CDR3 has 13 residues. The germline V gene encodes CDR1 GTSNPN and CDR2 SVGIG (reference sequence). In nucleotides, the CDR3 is TGTGCCTGGGGACTAGCGGGTTACAATGAGCAGTTCTTC. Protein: CAWGLAGYNEQFF.

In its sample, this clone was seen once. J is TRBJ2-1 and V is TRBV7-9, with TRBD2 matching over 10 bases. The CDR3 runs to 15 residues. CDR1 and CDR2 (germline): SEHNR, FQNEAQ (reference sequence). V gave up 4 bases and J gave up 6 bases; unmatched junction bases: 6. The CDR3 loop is CASSYLAGEGNEQFF. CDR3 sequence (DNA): TGTGCCAGCAGCTATCTAGCGGGGGAGGGCAATGAGCAGTTCTTC.

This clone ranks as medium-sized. The CDR3 sequence: CASSESLARSYEQYF. The CDR3 region has the DNA TGTGCCAGCAGTGAGTCGCTAGCTAGGTCCTACGAGCAGTACTTC. V usage is TRBV2 and J usage is TRBJ2-7; TRBD2 might be the D (5 bases). Deletions cut 3 bases from V and 1 base from J, with 13 bases between. The germline V gene encodes CDR1 SNHLY and CDR2 FYNNEI. The CDR3 extends over 15 amino acids.

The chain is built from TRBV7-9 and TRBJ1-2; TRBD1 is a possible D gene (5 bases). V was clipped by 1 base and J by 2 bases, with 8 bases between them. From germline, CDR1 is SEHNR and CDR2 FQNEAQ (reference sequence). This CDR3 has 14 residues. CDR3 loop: CASSLGRVNYGYTF. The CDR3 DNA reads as TGTGCCAGCAGCTTAGGCAGGGTGAACTATGGCTACACCTTC.

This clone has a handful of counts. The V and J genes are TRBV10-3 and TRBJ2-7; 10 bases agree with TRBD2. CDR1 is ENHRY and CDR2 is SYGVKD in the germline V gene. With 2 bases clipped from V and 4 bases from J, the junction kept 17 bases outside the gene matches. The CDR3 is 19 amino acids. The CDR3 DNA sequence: TGTGCCATCAGTGAGGGGACTAGCGATATCGTACCACCCCTTTACGAGCAGTACTTC. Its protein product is CAISEGTSDIVPPLYEQYF.

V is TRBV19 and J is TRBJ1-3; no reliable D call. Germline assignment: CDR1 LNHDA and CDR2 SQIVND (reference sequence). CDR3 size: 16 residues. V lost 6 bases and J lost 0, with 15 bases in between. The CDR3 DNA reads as TGTGCCAGTAGGCCCAGCGGCACAAGCTCTGGAAACACCATATATTTT. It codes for CASRPSGTSSGNTIYF.

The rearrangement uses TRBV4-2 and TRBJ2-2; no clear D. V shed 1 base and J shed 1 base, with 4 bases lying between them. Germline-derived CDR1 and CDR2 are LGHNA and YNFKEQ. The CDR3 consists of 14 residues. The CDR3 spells CASSQGQNTGELFF. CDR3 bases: TGTGCCAGCAGCCAAGGGCAGAACACCGGGGAGCTGTTTTTT.

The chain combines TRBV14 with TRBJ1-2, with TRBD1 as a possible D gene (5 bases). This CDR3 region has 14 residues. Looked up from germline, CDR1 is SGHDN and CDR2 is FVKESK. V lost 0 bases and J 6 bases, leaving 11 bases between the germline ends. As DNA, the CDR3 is TGTGCCAGCAGCCAAGATCAGCAGGGAGATGGCTACACCTTC. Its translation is CASSQDQQGDGYTF.

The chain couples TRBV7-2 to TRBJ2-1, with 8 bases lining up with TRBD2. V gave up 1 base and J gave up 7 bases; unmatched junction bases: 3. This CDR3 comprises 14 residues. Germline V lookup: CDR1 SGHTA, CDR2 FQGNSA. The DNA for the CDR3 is TGTGCCAGCAGCTTAGTTCGGGGGGGGAATGAGCAGTTCTTC. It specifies CASSLVRGGNEQFF.

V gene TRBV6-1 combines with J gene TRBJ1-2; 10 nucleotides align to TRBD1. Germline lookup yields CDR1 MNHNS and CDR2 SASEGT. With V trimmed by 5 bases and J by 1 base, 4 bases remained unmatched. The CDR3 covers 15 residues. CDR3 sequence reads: CASSMRTGGNYGYTF. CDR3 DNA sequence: TGTGCCAGCAGTATGCGGACAGGGGGTAACTATGGCTACACCTTC.